This entry features one T cell receptor beta chain sequence. This record comes from a study of blood T cell repertoires in COVID-19. At the level of the study: The United States, Italy and Spain provided the acute and convalescent COVID-19 samples. T cells, B-cell-depleted T cells, or PBMCs supplied cDNA or gDNA.

How the authors handled the data: Estimates of nucleated cell counts were drawn from the amplification of reference gene primers. Sequencing used immunoSEQ multiplex PCR; TCRdb keeps in-frame clones, though not all of them. The V and J calls and the clone size are those of that table, but D and trimming were determined from the DNA. The table records tens of thousands of clones, under 95% of them present only once. Trimming took 4 bases from V and 5 from J; bases not matched to a gene: 15. CDR3 length equals 17 residues. Germline lookup yields CDR1 SGHAT and CDR2 FQNNGV. This TCR came from a man between 60 and 75 years old with acute or convalescent COVID-19. The sequencing input was peripheral blood. The chain uses TRBV11-2 and TRBJ2-5; 8 positions match TRBD1. DNA for the CDR3: TGTGCCAGCAGCTCCCGGGACAGGTGGAGTCCGGGGGAGACCCAGTACTTC. Its protein is CASSSRDRWSPGETQYF.